This T cell receptor beta chain was captured in a study of blood T cell repertoires in COVID-19. Study background: COVID-19 samples collected from the United States, Italy and Spain covered acute and convalescent phases. PBMCs, B-cell-depleted T cells, or T cells were the source of the cDNA or gDNA that made up the material.

The protocol was immunoSEQ multiplex PCR, while the TCRdb copy is restricted to in-frame clones and leaves out a portion. The sample holds approximately 300,000 clones, about 85% seen once. The germline V gene encodes CDR1 SNHLY and CDR2 FYNNEI. The length of the CDR3 is 14 residues. Trimming took off 9 bases at V and 0 bases at J, with 9 bases between the two ends. The chain couples TRBV2 to TRBJ1-6; unclear D gene. This TCR was recovered from a woman in her thirties who had been exposed to COVID-19. The material sequenced was PBMCs or T cells enriched from blood (not recorded which). The CDR3 sequence: CASSTSSYNSPLHF. In DNA, the CDR3 is TGTGCCAGTAGCACCAGCTCCTATAATTCACCCCTCCACTTT.